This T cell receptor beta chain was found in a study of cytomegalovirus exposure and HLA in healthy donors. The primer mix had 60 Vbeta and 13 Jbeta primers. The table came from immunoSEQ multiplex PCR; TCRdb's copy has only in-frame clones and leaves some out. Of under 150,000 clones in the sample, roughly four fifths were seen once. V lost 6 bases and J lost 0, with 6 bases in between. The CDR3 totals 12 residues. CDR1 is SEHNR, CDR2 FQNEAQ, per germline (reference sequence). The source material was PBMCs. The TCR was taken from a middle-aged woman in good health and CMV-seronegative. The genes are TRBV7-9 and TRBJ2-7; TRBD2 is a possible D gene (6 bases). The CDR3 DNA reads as TGTGCCAGCAGGCGGGACTCCTACGAGCAGTACTTC. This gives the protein CASRRDSYEQYF.